The rows below give T cell receptor beta chains drawn from one sample of a study of blood T cell repertoires in COVID-19. Assay: immunoSEQ multiplex PCR; the TCRdb copy retains only in-frame clones and omits some. The data hold fewer than 250,000 clones, with around 85% observed a single time. Sequenced material: peripheral blood. The receptors come from a man aged 40-50 years with acute or convalescent COVID-19. Both conserved end residues are part of each CDR3. A D gene is named only where the DNA matches it firmly. Clone size appears in some rows only: once, few, many, or a class for an expanded clone.

v_call: TRBV6-5
clone_size: -
d_call: TRBD1
j_call: TRBJ2-7
cdr3_length: 12
cdr3_aa: CASRQGAHEQYF
cdr3_nt: TGTGCCAGCAGACAGGGGGCACACGAGCAGTACTTC

v_call: TRBV15
clone_size: -
d_call: -
j_call: TRBJ2-7
cdr3_length: 12
cdr3_aa: CATSRALGEQYF
cdr3_nt: TGTGCCACCAGCAGGGCCCTAGGCGAGCAGTACTTC

v_call: TRBV5-6
clone_size: -
d_call: -
j_call: TRBJ2-4
cdr3_length: 15
cdr3_aa: CASSRRGRVENIQYF
cdr3_nt: TGTGCCAGCAGTCGGAGAGGCAGGGTGGAAAACATTCAGTACTTC

v_call: TRBV2
clone_size: -
d_call: -
j_call: TRBJ1-1
cdr3_length: 14
cdr3_aa: CASSFRGGSTEAFF
cdr3_nt: TGTGCCAGCAGCTTCCGGGGGGGGAGCACTGAAGCTTTCTTT

v_call: TRBV29-1
clone_size: -
d_call: -
j_call: TRBJ2-3
cdr3_length: 14
cdr3_aa: CSVEDGRSTDTQYF
cdr3_nt: TGCAGCGTTGAAGACGGTAGAAGCACAGATACGCAGTATTTT

v_call: TRBV6-5
clone_size: -
d_call: -
j_call: TRBJ2-1
cdr3_length: 16
cdr3_aa: CASSWGQGSSYNEQFF
cdr3_nt: TGTGCCAGCAGTTGGGGCCAGGGCAGCTCCTACAATGAGCAGTTCTTC

v_call: TRBV28
clone_size: -
d_call: TRBD1
j_call: TRBJ2-7
cdr3_length: 13
cdr3_aa: CASSLDRGREQYF
cdr3_nt: TGTGCCAGCAGTTTGGACAGGGGGCGCGAGCAGTACTTC

v_call: TRBV10-3
clone_size: -
d_call: -
j_call: TRBJ1-1
cdr3_length: 17
cdr3_aa: CAISEYLSGDLNTEAFF
cdr3_nt: TGTGCCATCAGTGAGTACCTAAGCGGGGATTTAAACACTGAAGCTTTCTTT

v_call: TRBV4-2
clone_size: -
d_call: TRBD2
j_call: TRBJ2-7
cdr3_length: 16
cdr3_aa: CASSQETGTSGYEQYF
cdr3_nt: TGTGCCAGCAGCCAAGAGACCGGGACTAGCGGCTACGAGCAGTACTTC

v_call: TRBV30
clone_size: once
d_call: TRBD1
j_call: TRBJ2-3
cdr3_length: 14
cdr3_aa: CAWTGTGGSDTQYF
cdr3_nt: TGTGCCTGGACCGGGACAGGGGGCTCAGATACGCAGTATTTT

v_call: TRBV27
clone_size: -
d_call: -
j_call: TRBJ1-2
cdr3_length: 11
cdr3_aa: CASGQNYGYTF
cdr3_nt: TGTGCCAGCGGACAGAACTATGGCTACACCTTC

v_call: TRBV9
clone_size: -
d_call: TRBD2
j_call: TRBJ2-5
cdr3_length: 17
cdr3_aa: CASSVAAGGATQETQYF
cdr3_nt: TGTGCCAGCAGCGTAGCTGCGGGGGGCGCTACCCAAGAGACCCAGTACTTC

v_call: TRBV9
clone_size: once
d_call: TRBD1
j_call: TRBJ2-7
cdr3_length: 16
cdr3_aa: CASSVEGTGGIYEQYF
cdr3_nt: TGTGCCAGCAGCGTAGAGGGGACAGGGGGCATCTACGAGCAGTACTTC

v_call: TRBV25-1
clone_size: -
d_call: -
j_call: TRBJ1-1
cdr3_length: 17
cdr3_aa: CASSENSWVTGLTEAFF
cdr3_nt: TGTGCCAGCAGTGAAAATAGTTGGGTCACAGGTCTCACTGAAGCTTTCTTT

v_call: TRBV27
clone_size: -
d_call: TRBD2
j_call: TRBJ2-7
cdr3_length: 16
cdr3_aa: CASSRNPSGGIWEQYF
cdr3_nt: TGTGCCAGCAGTCGGAACCCAAGCGGGGGCATATGGGAGCAGTACTTC

v_call: TRBV6-2/TRBV6-3
clone_size: -
d_call: TRBD1
j_call: TRBJ2-1
cdr3_length: 15
cdr3_aa: CASSSEGAAYNEQFF
cdr3_nt: TGTGCCAGCAGTTCTGAGGGGGCCGCCTACAATGAGCAGTTCTTC

v_call: TRBV4-3
clone_size: -
d_call: TRBD1
j_call: TRBJ2-5
cdr3_length: 15
cdr3_aa: CASSQRGQNQETQYF
cdr3_nt: TGCGCCAGCAGCCAGAGGGGGCAGAACCAAGAGACCCAGTACTTC

v_call: TRBV30
clone_size: -
d_call: -
j_call: TRBJ1-1
cdr3_length: 13
cdr3_aa: CAWSVEVHTEAFF
cdr3_nt: TGTGCCTGGAGTGTCGAGGTTCACACTGAAGCTTTCTTT

v_call: TRBV6-1
clone_size: once
d_call: -
j_call: TRBJ2-6
cdr3_length: 16
cdr3_aa: CASSEAGRSGANVLTF
cdr3_nt: TGTGCCAGCAGTGAAGCGGGCAGGTCTGGGGCCAACGTCCTGACTTTC

v_call: TRBV29-1
clone_size: -
d_call: -
j_call: TRBJ2-7
cdr3_length: 13
cdr3_aa: CSVVGGSSYEQYF
cdr3_nt: TGCAGCGTTGTAGGAGGGAGCTCCTACGAGCAGTACTTC

v_call: TRBV5-1
clone_size: -
d_call: -
j_call: TRBJ2-7
cdr3_length: 14
cdr3_aa: CASSLIQDPYEQYF
cdr3_nt: TGCGCCAGCAGCTTGATACAGGATCCCTACGAGCAGTACTTC

v_call: TRBV5-1
clone_size: -
d_call: TRBD1
j_call: TRBJ2-2
cdr3_length: 16
cdr3_aa: CASTHLGTVNTGELFF
cdr3_nt: TGCGCCAGCACCCACTTAGGGACAGTCAACACCGGGGAGCTGTTTTTT

v_call: TRBV3-1/TRBV3-2
clone_size: -
d_call: TRBD1
j_call: TRBJ1-6
cdr3_length: 18
cdr3_aa: CASSPKMAGQGLGGTLHF
cdr3_nt: TGTGCCAGCAGCCCGAAGATGGCGGGACAGGGCCTCGGGGGGACCCTCCACTTT

v_call: TRBV13
clone_size: -
d_call: -
j_call: TRBJ1-5
cdr3_length: 14
cdr3_aa: CASSPSGLGQPQHF
cdr3_nt: TGTGCCAGCAGCCCTAGCGGCCTAGGTCAGCCCCAGCATTTT

v_call: TRBV6-5
clone_size: -
d_call: TRBD2
j_call: TRBJ2-5
cdr3_length: 15
cdr3_aa: CASSYETSGGGTQYF
cdr3_nt: TGTGCCAGCAGTTACGAGACTAGCGGGGGGGGGACCCAGTACTTC

v_call: TRBV3-1/TRBV3-2
clone_size: -
d_call: -
j_call: TRBJ1-5
cdr3_length: 15
cdr3_aa: CASSQYRQHNQPQHF
cdr3_nt: TGTGCCAGCAGCCAATACAGACAGCACAATCAGCCCCAGCATTTT

v_call: TRBV7-2
clone_size: -
d_call: -
j_call: TRBJ1-6
cdr3_length: 16
cdr3_aa: CASSQYLRGANSPLHF
cdr3_nt: TGTGCCAGCAGCCAGTACCTTCGGGGGGCAAATTCACCCCTCCACTTT

v_call: TRBV7-3
clone_size: -
d_call: -
j_call: TRBJ2-3
cdr3_length: 14
cdr3_aa: CASSYTGTTDTQYF
cdr3_nt: TGTGCCAGCAGCTATACAGGGACCACAGATACGCAGTATTTT

v_call: TRBV27
clone_size: -
d_call: TRBD1
j_call: TRBJ1-5
cdr3_length: 14
cdr3_aa: CASRGQGDNQPQHF
cdr3_nt: TGTGCCAGCAGGGGACAGGGGGACAATCAGCCCCAGCATTTT

v_call: TRBV27
clone_size: once
d_call: -
j_call: TRBJ2-7
cdr3_length: 12
cdr3_aa: CATRTASYEQYF
cdr3_nt: TGTGCCACCCGGACAGCATCCTACGAGCAGTACTTC

v_call: TRBV19
clone_size: -
d_call: TRBD2
j_call: TRBJ2-7
cdr3_length: 13
cdr3_aa: CASSPGLAGEQYF
cdr3_nt: TGTGCCAGTAGTCCGGGACTAGCGGGGGAGCAGTACTTC

v_call: TRBV7-9
clone_size: -
d_call: TRBD1
j_call: TRBJ1-2
cdr3_length: 13
cdr3_aa: CASSLTGGNGYTF
cdr3_nt: TGTGCCAGCAGCTTGACAGGGGGTAATGGCTACACCTTC

v_call: TRBV2
clone_size: -
d_call: -
j_call: TRBJ1-5
cdr3_length: 14
cdr3_aa: CASNDRASNQPQHF
cdr3_nt: TGTGCCAGCAACGACAGAGCTAGCAATCAGCCCCAGCATTTT

v_call: TRBV7-9
clone_size: -
d_call: -
j_call: TRBJ2-6
cdr3_length: 15
cdr3_aa: CASSPAGSGANVLTF
cdr3_nt: TGTGCCAGCAGCCCCGCAGGGTCAGGGGCCAACGTCCTGACTTTC

v_call: TRBV6-2/TRBV6-3
clone_size: once
d_call: -
j_call: TRBJ1-2
cdr3_length: 12
cdr3_aa: CASSPKQGGYTF
cdr3_nt: TGTGCCAGCAGCCCAAAACAGGGTGGCTACACCTTC

v_call: TRBV7-2
clone_size: few
d_call: TRBD1
j_call: TRBJ1-6
cdr3_length: 14
cdr3_aa: CASSPGTGDGPLHF
cdr3_nt: TGTGCCAGCAGCCCCGGGACAGGCGACGGACCCCTCCACTTT

v_call: TRBV4-1
clone_size: -
d_call: -
j_call: TRBJ2-5
cdr3_length: 14
cdr3_aa: CASSHGRVQETQYF
cdr3_nt: TGCGCCAGCAGCCATGGCAGGGTGCAGGAGACCCAGTACTTC

v_call: TRBV14
clone_size: -
d_call: -
j_call: TRBJ1-1
cdr3_length: 13
cdr3_aa: CASSNQGNTEAFF
cdr3_nt: TGTGCCAGCAGCAACCAGGGGAATACTGAAGCTTTCTTT

v_call: TRBV30
clone_size: -
d_call: -
j_call: TRBJ1-2
cdr3_length: 11
cdr3_aa: CAWNWVGGYTF
cdr3_nt: TGTGCCTGGAATTGGGTGGGCGGCTACACCTTC

v_call: TRBV7-8
clone_size: -
d_call: -
j_call: TRBJ1-6
cdr3_length: 15
cdr3_aa: CASSSLGGANSPLHF
cdr3_nt: TGTGCCAGCAGCTCCCTTGGGGGGGCTAATTCACCCCTCCACTTT

v_call: TRBV6-4
clone_size: -
d_call: -
j_call: TRBJ1-6
cdr3_length: 14
cdr3_aa: CASSPGPISGALHF
cdr3_nt: TGTGCCAGCAGCCCGGGACCGATCTCAGGGGCCCTCCACTTT

v_call: TRBV3-1/TRBV3-2
clone_size: -
d_call: TRBD2
j_call: TRBJ2-3
cdr3_length: 16
cdr3_aa: CASSRNAGGNTDTQYF
cdr3_nt: TGTGCCAGCAGCCGGAACGCGGGAGGGAACACAGATACGCAGTATTTT

v_call: TRBV6-5
clone_size: -
d_call: TRBD1
j_call: TRBJ2-2
cdr3_length: 16
cdr3_aa: CASRYGQAGNTGELFF
cdr3_nt: TGTGCCAGCAGGTACGGACAGGCCGGGAACACCGGGGAGCTGTTTTTT

v_call: TRBV19
clone_size: -
d_call: -
j_call: TRBJ2-7
cdr3_length: 14
cdr3_aa: CASSIQGLPYEQYF
cdr3_nt: TGTGCCAGTAGTATCCAGGGGTTACCCTACGAGCAGTACTTC

v_call: TRBV28
clone_size: -
d_call: -
j_call: TRBJ1-5
cdr3_length: 15
cdr3_aa: CASSTGQPGNQPQHF
cdr3_nt: TGTGCCAGCAGTACAGGGCAACCAGGGAATCAGCCCCAGCATTTT

v_call: TRBV7-3
clone_size: -
d_call: -
j_call: TRBJ2-1
cdr3_length: 15
cdr3_aa: CASSPSAGSYNEQFF
cdr3_nt: TGTGCCAGCAGCCCCTCCGCCGGGTCCTACAATGAGCAGTTCTTC

v_call: TRBV18
clone_size: -
d_call: -
j_call: TRBJ1-1
cdr3_length: 17
cdr3_aa: CASSPSMTMGMNTEAFF
cdr3_nt: TGTGCCAGCTCACCAAGTATGACAATGGGTATGAACACTGAAGCTTTCTTT

v_call: TRBV7-9
clone_size: -
d_call: -
j_call: TRBJ2-1
cdr3_length: 15
cdr3_aa: CASSFDSLAGNEQFF
cdr3_nt: TGTGCCAGCAGCTTCGACAGCCTGGCGGGGAATGAGCAGTTCTTC

v_call: TRBV4-2
clone_size: -
d_call: -
j_call: TRBJ2-7
cdr3_length: 12
cdr3_aa: CASSQDGRGQYF
cdr3_nt: TGTGCCAGCAGCCAAGACGGTCGCGGGCAGTACTTC

v_call: TRBV7-2
clone_size: -
d_call: TRBD2
j_call: TRBJ2-1
cdr3_length: 15
cdr3_aa: CASRRLAGGSDEQFF
cdr3_nt: TGTGCCAGCAGGCGACTAGCGGGAGGTTCTGATGAGCAGTTCTTC

v_call: TRBV29-1
clone_size: -
d_call: -
j_call: TRBJ2-1
cdr3_length: 13
cdr3_aa: CSAAAGRYNEQFF
cdr3_nt: TGTAGCGCGGCTGCGGGGAGGTACAATGAGCAGTTCTTC

v_call: TRBV27
clone_size: -
d_call: -
j_call: TRBJ1-2
cdr3_length: 13
cdr3_aa: CASSFLLGSGYTF
cdr3_nt: TGTGCCAGCAGTTTCCTCCTAGGGAGTGGCTACACCTTC

v_call: TRBV29-1
clone_size: -
d_call: -
j_call: TRBJ1-2
cdr3_length: 18
cdr3_aa: CSVDPLGQGGLLGYGYTF
cdr3_nt: TGCAGCGTGGACCCCCTCGGGCAGGGTGGACTACTGGGCTATGGCTACACCTTC

v_call: TRBV28
clone_size: -
d_call: -
j_call: TRBJ2-1
cdr3_length: 16
cdr3_aa: CASSLPYGGADNEQFF
cdr3_nt: TGTGCCAGCAGTTTACCCTACGGGGGAGCCGACAATGAGCAGTTCTTC